The sequence of this TCR beta chain was determined in a study of graft-versus-host responses after intestinal transplantation. Across the whole study: Among the recipients, all got anti-thymocyte globulin induction and then tacrolimus and steroids for 3 to 4 years. Study results and caveats: Recipient-marrow GvH clones were detected, some having first appeared in ileum or blood. High graft-versus-host to host-versus-graft clonal ratios were seen in allografts of patients with graft-donor T cell macrochimerism.

The assay was immunoSEQ multiplex PCR, and TCRdb's table has in-frame clones only and misses some. This repertoire shows about 90,000 clones, about 93% found once; its top ten account for 1.1%. As for this clone: The target antigen is unknown.

This CDR3 contains 14 residues. Germline values: CDR1 MNHEY, CDR2 SMNVEV (reference sequence). V was clipped by 1 base and J by 2 bases, with 8 bases between them. The source material was unstimulated CD8+ T cells sorted from spleen or lymph node cells, sampled before transplant. This receptor was obtained from a human donor who was the organ donor for an intestinal transplant. The chain recombines TRBV27 with TRBJ2-5; D perhaps matches TRBD1 (6 bases). The CDR3 DNA is TGTGCCAGCAGTTTATATACAGGGCAAGAGACCCAGTACTTC. Amino acid sequence: CASSLYTGQETQYF.